These 19 T cell receptor beta chains came from one sample sequenced in a study of OX40 agonist ivuxolimab in advanced cancers. The library was produced with the immunoSEQ multiplex PCR assay. TCRdb retrieved this table from immuneACCESS and kept in-frame rearrangements only. Not all clones are present; in checked studies, unresolved V genes account for under half, and no reason is known for the remainder. The sample table shows some 83,000 clones, and 75% to 95% are seen once. The ten largest make up roughly 8.4% of the sample. Specimen: CD4+ or CD8+ T cells sorted from blood, collected in a trial of the OX40 agonist ivuxolimab. These receptors originate from an adult with an advanced solid tumor such as melanoma, head and neck, liver or kidney cancer.

DNA of the CDR3: TGTGCCTGGAGTAGGGAAAACACTGAAGCTTTCTTT. This sequence encodes CAWSRENTEAFF. The genes are TRBV30 and TRBJ1-1; D is ambiguous. CDR3 length: 12 amino acids. V was shortened by 2 bases and J by 2 bases, with 6 bases between the two germline ends. Per germline, CDR1 GTSNPN and CDR2 SVGIG (reference sequence).

The chain combines TRBV19 with TRBJ1-1, with TRBD1 matching 7 bases. Unmatched junction bases numbered 9, after V lost 8 bases and J lost 6 bases. CDR3 size: 13 residues. Germline V lookup: CDR1 LNHDA, CDR2 SQIVND (reference sequence). CDR3 DNA sequence: TGTGCCAGTTGTGGGACAGTATTTTCTGAAGCTTTCTTT. Its translation is CASCGTVFSEAFF.

This clone was recorded only once. This chain joins TRBV4-1 and TRBJ2-1; 9 bases match TRBD2. This CDR3 is built from 16 residues. Per the germline V gene, CDR1 is MGHRA and CDR2 is YSYEKL. V lost 1 base, J lost 5 bases, and 6 bases stayed unmatched. CDR3 amino acids: CASSQGWGGGDNEQFF. The CDR3 DNA follows: TGCGCCAGCAGCCAAGGATGGGGCGGGGGGGACAATGAGCAGTTCTTC.

In DNA, the CDR3 is TGTGCCAGCAGTTTCCAGGATCGGGCCACCTACGAGCAGTACTTC. Its protein is CASSFQDRATYEQYF. V usage is TRBV28 and J usage is TRBJ2-7; D not certain. The CDR3 has 15 amino acids. V lost 3 bases and J lost 2, with 14 bases in between. Germline V gene lookup returns CDR1 MDHEN and CDR2 SYDVKM.

The J gene is TRBJ1-5, the V gene TRBV28; 8 nucleotides match TRBD1. The germline V gene encodes CDR1 MDHEN and CDR2 SYDVKM. The CDR3 spans 15 residues. Trimming at V came to 1 base and at J to 2 bases, leaving 1 base not matched to a gene. The CDR3 loop is CASSLSGQGNQPQHF. The CDR3 DNA follows: TGTGCCAGCAGTTTATCGGGACAGGGCAATCAGCCCCAGCATTTT.

Details on this clone: The sample carries other DNA sequences with the same CDR3. V gene TRBV15 combines with J gene TRBJ1-5; D not resolved. The germline V gene has CDR1 LNHNV and CDR2 YYDKDF (reference sequence). With 1 base removed from V and 6 bases from J, the gap between germline ends came to 4 bases. The CDR3 runs to 12 residues. The CDR3 DNA reads as TGTGCCACCAGCAGAGTAAGTCAGCCCCAGCATTTT. It yields the protein CATSRVSQPQHF.

The chain combines TRBV5-4 with TRBJ1-2, with 9 positions matching TRBD1. Germline-derived CDR1 and CDR2 are SGHNT and YYREEE (reference sequence). J gave up 5 bases and V 3 bases, and 8 bases lay outside the gene matches. There are 15 residues in the CDR3. The CDR3 coding sequence is TGTGCCAGCAGCTCGTTCGGGACAGGGTCGTATGGCTACACCTTC. Its translation: CASSSFGTGSYGYTF.

The V call is TRBV6-5, the J call TRBJ2-1, with D hard to call. With 2 bases removed from V and 3 bases from J, the gap between germline ends came to 8 bases. The CDR3 is made up of 14 amino acids. Germline assignment: CDR1 MNHEY and CDR2 SVGAGI. The CDR3 loop reads CASSYAASYNEQFF. The CDR3 DNA sequence: TGTGCCAGCAGTTACGCCGCTAGCTACAATGAGCAGTTCTTC.

DNA of the CDR3: TGTGCCAGCGCCGAACCGGGACAGGGGGCCTCCTACGAGCAGTACTTC. It codes for CASAEPGQGASYEQYF. The V call is TRBV28, the J call TRBJ2-7; TRBD1 agrees at 12 bases. V was clipped by 8 bases and J by 0 bases; unmatched bases: 8. CDR3 size: 16 residues. The germline V gene encodes CDR1 MDHEN and CDR2 SYDVKM.

This chain uses TRBV7-9 with TRBJ2-7; D is unresolved. Trimming took off 5 bases at V and 3 bases at J, with 8 bases between the two ends. The CDR3 loop spans 12 amino acids. Germline V CDR1 and CDR2: SEHNR, FQNEAQ (reference sequence). The CDR3 protein is CASSHSGYEQYF. The CDR3 DNA reads as TGTGCCAGCAGCCACTCGGGCTACGAGCAGTACTTC.

The chain links TRBV6-5 to TRBJ2-7; 11 bases map to TRBD1. Trimming took 5 bases from V and 4 from J; bases not matched to a gene: 4. In germline, CDR1 is MNHEY, CDR2 SVGAGI. The CDR3 loop spans 14 amino acids. In DNA, the CDR3 is TGTGCCAGCAGTCTCCGGGACAGGGGGTACGAGCAGTACTTC. Its protein is CASSLRDRGYEQYF.

Concerning this clone itself: The junction departs from the called germline gene at one end, perhaps through a read error. This chain connects TRBV2 to TRBJ1-5; no firm D call. Germline values: CDR1 SNHLY, CDR2 FYNNEI. The CDR3 spans 14 residues. CDR3 sequence reads: CATAIESSNHPQHF. The CDR3 DNA reads as TGTGCCACCGCCATAGAAAGCAGCAATCATCCCCAGCATTTT. The full variable domain, rest sourced from reference TRBV2 and TRBJ1-5, is EPEVTQTPSHQVTQMGQEVILRCVPISNHLYFYWYRQILGQKVEFLVSFYNNEISEKSEIFDDQFSVERPDGSNFTLKIRSTKLEDSAMYFCATAIESSNHPQHFGDGTRLSIL.

This sequence joins TRBV6-5 and TRBJ2-7; no clear D. The CDR3 is made up of 13 amino acids. CDR1 is MNHEY, CDR2 SVGAGI, per germline. Trimming cost V 8 bases and J 3 bases, with 14 bases left between them. In DNA, the CDR3 is TGTGCCAGCGGGTTATCCCCTTTCTACGAGCAGTACTTC. This codes for CASGLSPFYEQYF.

The CDR3 region is CASSPRSLPRNEQFF. The DNA for the CDR3 is TGTGCCAGCAGCCCGCGGTCCCTACCCAGGAATGAGCAGTTCTTC. The V gene is TRBV7-9, the J gene TRBJ2-1; D gene unclear. The CDR3 is 15 amino acids. Germline CDR1 is SEHNR and CDR2 is FQNEAQ (reference sequence). Trimming took 5 bases from V and 7 from J, leaving 18 bases between them.

The chain recombines TRBV19 with TRBJ2-2, with no clear D. CDR1 and CDR2 from the germline V gene are LNHDA and SQIVND (reference sequence). This CDR3 comprises 14 residues. V was pared by 5 bases and J by 1 base, with 8 bases between. The chain's CDR3 is CASSLFQNTGELFF. In DNA form, the CDR3 reads TGTGCCAGTAGTTTGTTCCAGAACACCGGGGAGCTGTTTTTT. The variable domain in full, completed from reference TRBV19 and TRBJ2-2, reads DGGITQSPKYLFRKEGQNVTLSCEQNLNHDAMYWYRQDPGQGLRLIYYSQIVNDFQKGDIAEGYSVSREKKESFPLTVTSAQKNPTAFYLCASSLFQNTGELFFGEGSRLTVL.

The chain is built from TRBV9 and TRBJ2-7; 7 nucleotides align to TRBD1. Germline CDR1 is SGDLS and CDR2 is YYNGEE. The CDR3 contains 15 residues. Trimming removed 0 bases from V and 5 bases from J; junction bases left unmatched: 8. CDR3 sequence reads: CASSVEGQEDDEQYF. The DNA of the CDR3 is TGTGCCAGCAGCGTAGAAGGACAGGAGGACGACGAGCAGTACTTC. Complete variable domain (other parts from reference TRBV9 and TRBJ2-7): DSGVTQTPKHLITATGQRVTLRCSPRSGDLSVYWYQQSLDQGLQFLIQYYNGEERAKGNILERFSAQQFPDLHSELNLSSLELGDSALYFCASSVEGQEDDEQYFGPGTRLTVT.

This clone was picked up one time. V gene TRBV6-5 combines with J gene TRBJ2-3; D remains unclear. Trimming shortened V by 1 base and J by 1 base, and 6 bases separated the two germline ends. Germline V gives CDR1 MNHEY, CDR2 SVGAGI. The CDR3 has 14 amino acids. In nucleotides, the CDR3 is TGTGCCAGCAGTTACTGGTTGGGCACAGATACGCAGTATTTT. Protein: CASSYWLGTDTQYF.

Regarding this clone: Distinct nucleotide sequences in the sample also encode this CDR3. The chain couples TRBV9 to TRBJ2-3; D gene uncertain. V was cut by 3 bases and J by 0 bases, with 2 bases left in between. This CDR3 has 12 residues. From germline, CDR1 is SGDLS and CDR2 YYNGEE. The CDR3 DNA reads as TGTGCCAGCAGCGGGAGCACAGATACGCAGTATTTT. Translation: CASSGSTDTQYF.

This chain connects TRBV2 to TRBJ1-5, with D uncertain. Germline V gives CDR1 SNHLY, CDR2 FYNNEI. The CDR3 runs 13 residues. V was clipped by 6 bases and J by 4 bases, with 10 bases between them. The CDR3 DNA follows: TGTGCCAGCAGCGACGGTTGGAATCAGCCCCAGCATTTT. Encoded protein: CASSDGWNQPQHF.